This TCR delta chain was recorded in a study of γδ T cells in repeated Plasmodium falciparum infection (dated by TCRdb to the early 2020s). About the study as a whole: In the natural-infection arm, Malian children exposed to intense seasonal malaria transmission were enrolled and compared against age and gender matched Australian children. A few malaria-naive U.S. adults underwent four controlled human malaria infections by bites from P. falciparum NF54-infected Anopheles stephensi mosquitoes over approximately 590 days. Samples from controlled-infection subjects were taken at baseline, just before selected infections, and 21 days after each infection. Malian gammadelta TCR repertoires were analysed cross-sectionally during no-transmission periods and were analysed longitudinally across acute febrile malaria episodes. Using both natural infection in Mali and controlled human malaria infection, the study looked at the way repeated Plasmodium falciparum infection shapes the human gammadelta T cell repertoire. Overall results and qualifications from the work: The Malian cohort was drawn from a small rural village made up mostly of one ethnic group, which limits generalizability. Analysis of inter-individual variability in gammadelta T cell responses was limited by the small size of the controlled-infection cohort.

Library generation was performed with multiplex PCR. Instrument used: Illumina MiSeq. Each sorted gammadelta T cell sample was sequenced for both the TCR gamma (TRG) and TCR delta (TRD) chains. The paper's processing steps were these. Repertoire analyses included clonotype tree plots, accumulated frequency of the top 20 clonotypes, diversity index (DI) and D75 metrics. After TCRdb called clones again from the public reads with CATT, rows with identical DNA were merged. TCRdb's processing, not the authors', yielded these V and J calls. The sample records around 86,000 delta-chain clones, 1.4% of which are singletons. The top ten hold 8.5% to 10% of the sample. This clone appeared many times. Its antigen remains unidentified. No base-level quality is on record; no much larger clone is a single base apart. Other nucleotide sequences from this sample produce the same CDR3. Sequencing input: gamma-delta T cells from blood. The sequence was collected from a pool of human donors (malaria-infected and uninfected, not separated).

CDR3 loop: CALGETLPGGYRYTDKLIF. The sequence in DNA is TGTGCTCTTGGGGAAACCCTGCCTGGGGGATACCGATACACCGATAAACTCATCTTT. Recombination linked TRDV1 to TRDJ1, with 11 junctional bases fitting TRDD3. From cysteine to phenylalanine, the CDR3 is 19 amino acids long. Left in the record is the CDR3 DNA by itself, 57 bases read in frame from the first base. V ends up 2 bases short and J 0 bases short, with an unmatched junction base count of 11. According to the germline V gene, CDR1 reads TSWWSYY and CDR2 reads QGS.